Listed here are 30 T cell receptor beta chains from one sample, sequenced in a study of cytomegalovirus exposure and HLA in healthy donors. The PCR used 60 Vbeta and 13 Jbeta primers. This table comes from immunoSEQ multiplex PCR, and its TCRdb copy is limited to in-frame clones, with some not included. The table shows about 110,000 clones, with 15% occurring only once. Material for sequencing was PBMCs. Receptors were obtained from a woman under 30 in good health and CMV-seronegative.

This rearrangement joins TRBV9 to TRBJ2-6; a weak D match, TRBD2 (7 bases). The germline V gene has CDR1 SGDLS and CDR2 YYNGEE. The V end was cut by 4 bases, the J end by 2 bases, with 16 bases between. The CDR3 is made up of 17 amino acids. CDR3 bases: TGTGCCAGCAGCTCCCGAGGGGGGGCGGCTGGGGCCAACGTCCTGACTTTC. The encoded protein is CASSSRGGAAGANVLTF.

The chain links TRBV28 to TRBJ2-7, with 11 bases lining up with TRBD1. This CDR3 is 14 amino acids long. V dropped 4 bases and J dropped 5; count of bases not matched to a gene: 4. Per the germline V gene, CDR1 is MDHEN and CDR2 is SYDVKM. CDR3: CASSSPGQGDEQYF. CDR3 bases: TGTGCCAGCAGTTCTCCGGGACAGGGGGACGAGCAGTACTTC.

Written as DNA, the CDR3 is TGTGCCAGCAGCCAGGCGACTAGCGGGGAACGGGGCACCGGGGAGCTGTTTTTT. This gives the protein CASSQATSGERGTGELFF. V and J are TRBV4-2 and TRBJ2-2, with 11 bases fitting TRBD2. V gave up 3 bases and J gave up 4 bases; unmatched junction bases: 10. This CDR3 comprises 18 residues. Germline assignment: CDR1 LGHNA and CDR2 YNFKEQ.

The rearrangement links TRBV5-1 to TRBJ1-6, with 9 bases matching TRBD1. The J segment lost 2 bases and the V segment lost 5 bases, leaving 8 bases of the junction unmatched. The CDR3 contains 17 residues. CDR1 SGHRS and CDR2 YFSETQ come from the germline V gene. The CDR3 DNA sequence: TGCGCCAGCAGGCCGGGACAGGGCCCGCCCTATAATTCACCCCTCCACTTT. As protein: CASRPGQGPPYNSPLHF.

This clone was counted a few times. The rearrangement joins TRBV5-6 to TRBJ2-2; a weak D match, TRBD2 (6 bases). The germline V gene has CDR1 SGHDT and CDR2 YYEEEE. The CDR3 runs 16 residues. V lost 1 base to trimming and J lost 1 base, with 11 bases between them. CDR3 protein: CASSLQVAENTGELFF. In nucleotides, the CDR3 is TGTGCCAGCAGCTTGCAGGTAGCGGAGAACACCGGGGAGCTGTTTTTT.

On this clone itself: The junction does not match germline at one end; this may be a read error. The rearrangement uses TRBV7-7 and TRBJ2-2; perhaps D is TRBD1 or TRBD2 (5 bases each). The V gene's germline CDR1 is SSHAT and CDR2 FNYEAQ (reference sequence). CDR3 length: 14 amino acids. CDR3 nucleotide sequence: TGTGCTAGCAGCTTAGCGATAGGGGCCGGGGAGCTGTTTTTT. Its protein is CASSLAIGAGELFF.

V gene TRBV27 combines with J gene TRBJ1-2; 8 bases are a match to TRBD1. V shed 2 bases and J 6 bases; nucleotides not matched to a gene: 2. This CDR3 has 13 residues. Looked up from germline, CDR1 is MNHEY and CDR2 is SMNVEV (reference sequence). This CDR3 reads CASSLGQGHGYTF. CDR3 coding DNA: TGTGCCAGCAGTTTAGGACAGGGACATGGCTACACCTTC.

V gene TRBV28 combines with J gene TRBJ2-3; 8 bases line up with TRBD2. V lost 6 bases to trimming and J lost 5 bases; unmatched junction nucleotides: 19. The CDR3 is 18 amino acids. Germline loops: CDR1 MDHEN, CDR2 SYDVKM. CDR3 sequence reads: CASSSRSGVAGPEDTQYF. The CDR3 nucleotides are TGTGCCAGCAGCTCTCGATCAGGGGTAGCGGGGCCGGAAGATACGCAGTATTTT.

The J gene is TRBJ1-1, the V gene TRBV7-3; no firm D call. Germline V gene data show CDR1 as SGHTA and CDR2 as FQGTGA. The V and J ends lost 5 bases and 5 bases respectively, with 9 bases between them. This CDR3 spans 12 amino acids. This chain's CDR3 is CASSQSGTEAFF. CDR3 DNA: TGTGCCAGCAGCCAGTCCGGGACTGAAGCTTTCTTT.

The chain combines TRBV6-1 with TRBJ2-5, with D possibly TRBD2 on 6 matching bases. This CDR3 comprises 14 residues. CDR1 is MNHNS, CDR2 SASEGT, per germline. Trimming stripped 10 bases from V and 2 bases from J, with 17 bases between. The CDR3 here is CATLEWGRQETQYF. CDR3 nucleotide sequence: TGTGCCACCTTAGAATGGGGGAGGCAAGAGACCCAGTACTTC.

The V and J genes are TRBV19 and TRBJ1-1; D perhaps matches TRBD1 (6 bases). Trimming left V 5 bases short and J 5 bases short, with 18 bases between. Germline assignment: CDR1 LNHDA and CDR2 SQIVND (reference sequence). The CDR3 spans 15 residues. As DNA, the CDR3 is TGTGCCAGTAGTGATAGAACAGGGCCGGGGACTGAAGCTTTCTTT. Translation: CASSDRTGPGTEAFF. Together with reference TRBV19 and TRBJ1-1, the CDR3 gives the full variable domain: DGGITQSPKYLFRKEGQNVTLSCEQNLNHDAMYWYRQDPGQGLRLIYYSQIVNDFQKGDIAEGYSVSREKKESFPLTVTSAQKNPTAFYLCASSDRTGPGTEAFFGQGTRLTVV.

This chain uses TRBV28 with TRBJ2-1; 8 nucleotides line up with TRBD2. This CDR3 comprises 13 residues. V shed 5 bases, J shed 8 bases, and the junction held 5 bases outside the gene matches. Germline lookup yields CDR1 MDHEN and CDR2 SYDVKM. This CDR3 reads CASSGLAPHEQFF. In nucleotides, the CDR3 is TGTGCCAGCAGTGGACTAGCCCCCCATGAGCAGTTCTTC.

This clone occurred a few times. The same CDR3 can be traced to other DNA sequences in this sample. The rearrangement links TRBV30 to TRBJ2-7, with 7 positions matching TRBD1. The CDR3 runs to 14 residues. Germline loops: CDR1 GTSNPN, CDR2 SVGIG (reference sequence). V gave up 3 bases and J gave up 6 bases; unmatched junction bases: 11. CDR3 coding DNA: TGTGCCTGGAGCCCACTCGGGACAGTCTCCGAGCAGTACTTC. Amino acids: CAWSPLGTVSEQYF. Full variable domain (missing parts from reference TRBV30 and TRBJ2-7): SQTIHQWPATLVQPVGSPLSLECTVEGTSNPNLYWYRQAAGRGLQLLFYSVGIGQISSEVPQNLSASRPQDRQFILSSKKLLLSDSGFYLCAWSPLGTVSEQYFGPGTRLTVT.

The rearrangement joins TRBV5-6 to TRBJ2-3; 13 positions match TRBD2. The trim removed 3 bases at V and 2 bases at J, leaving 3 bases unmatched. Germline CDR1 is SGHDT and CDR2 is YYEEEE. The CDR3 totals 16 residues. In nucleotides, the CDR3 is TGTGCCAGCAGCTCGACTAGCGGGGGGCTCACAGATACGCAGTATTTT. It translates to CASSSTSGGLTDTQYF.

The chain combines TRBV4-1 with TRBJ1-3; possibly TRBD1 for D (5 bases). Germline values: CDR1 MGHRA, CDR2 YSYEKL. The V end lost 4 bases, the J end lost 7 bases, and 14 bases lay between the germline ends. The CDR3 is 14 amino acids. The CDR3 region is CASSRGGTVNTIYF. The CDR3 DNA reads TGCGCCAGCAGCCGGGGGGGAACGGTGAACACCATATATTTT.

This clone was seen a few times. The chain couples TRBV5-4 to TRBJ2-3, with 7 nucleotides matching TRBD2. CDR1 SGHNT and CDR2 YYREEE come from the germline V gene (reference sequence). V dropped 0 bases and J dropped 3; count of bases not matched to a gene: 4. The CDR3 totals 15 residues. The CDR3 is CASSLEDSGTDTQYF. The CDR3 nucleotides read TGTGCCAGCAGCTTGGAGGATAGCGGGACAGATACGCAGTATTTT.

This chain joins TRBV5-8 and TRBJ2-7; 9 bases are shared with TRBD1. CDR3 size: 14 residues. The germline CDR1 and CDR2 sequences are SGHTS and YDEGEE. V was pared by 3 bases and J by 6 bases, with 7 bases of the junction left unmatched. The CDR3 loop reads CASSYPGQGGEQYF. The CDR3 DNA follows: TGTGCCAGCAGCTACCCGGGACAGGGAGGCGAGCAGTACTTC.

The sample holds a few counts of this clone. The CDR3 here is CASSLGLRGPFMNTEAFF. CDR3 coding DNA: TGTGCCAGCAGTTTAGGCCTCAGGGGCCCATTTATGAACACTGAAGCTTTCTTT. V gene TRBV28 combines with J gene TRBJ1-1, with D possibly TRBD1 on 6 matching bases. The V gene's germline CDR1 is MDHEN and CDR2 SYDVKM. The CDR3 loop spans 18 amino acids. V lost 2 bases and J lost 0, with 19 bases in between.

This clone was seen a handful of times. The chain is built from TRBV30 and TRBJ1-2; 7 bases align to TRBD1. V dropped 2 bases and J dropped 12; count of bases not matched to a gene: 9. CDR1 GTSNPN and CDR2 SVGIG come from the germline V gene (reference sequence). The CDR3 contains 12 residues. DNA for the CDR3: TGTGCCTGGAGTAATCAGACAGGGTGGAACACCTTC. This encodes CAWSNQTGWNTF.

The gene calls are TRBV30 and TRBJ1-5, with TRBD1 as a possible D gene (5 bases). The CDR3 covers 17 residues. With 0 bases removed from V and 1 base from J, the gap between germline ends came to 16 bases. CDR1 and CDR2 (germline): GTSNPN, SVGIG (reference sequence). The CDR3 is CAWSVNRQRSSNQPQHF. CDR3 bases: TGTGCCTGGAGTGTAAACCGACAGCGATCAAGCAATCAGCCCCAGCATTTT.

The chain couples TRBV30 to TRBJ2-1; D unclear. Germline V gene sequence: CDR1 GTSNPN, CDR2 SVGIG (reference sequence). Between the trimmed V and J ends, which lost 1 base and 9 bases, there was a span of 13 bases. This CDR3 comprises 13 residues. CDR3 protein: CAWSGSSFSEQFF. In nucleotides, the CDR3 is TGTGCCTGGAGTGGTAGTAGTTTTAGTGAGCAGTTCTTC.

The chain carries TRBV28 and TRBJ2-2, with 8 bases matching TRBD2. V gave up 3 bases and J gave up 6 bases; unmatched junction bases: 6. This CDR3 has 15 amino acids. The germline V gene has CDR1 MDHEN and CDR2 SYDVKM. The CDR3 bases are TGTGCCAGCAGTTTTACAGCGGGAGCCCCCGGGGAGCTGTTTTTT. Translated, it gives CASSFTAGAPGELFF.

The chain couples TRBV5-4 to TRBJ2-2; TRBD1 aligns across 10 bases. The V segment lost 3 bases and the J segment 5 bases; nucleotides outside the gene matches: 4. The CDR3 contains 15 residues. Germline V lookup: CDR1 SGHNT, CDR2 YYREEE (reference sequence). CDR3 in DNA: TGTGCCAGCAGCTCGGGGACAGGGGTAACCGGGGAGCTGTTTTTT. As protein: CASSSGTGVTGELFF.

This chain uses TRBV11-3 with TRBJ2-1; 10 positions agree with TRBD2. Germline V gives CDR1 SGHNT, CDR2 YENEEA. The CDR3 is 16 amino acids. J lost 9 bases, V lost 5 bases, and 13 bases had no gene match. The CDR3 DNA follows: TGTGCCAGCAGCCGAGAGCCGGGACTAGCGCGGGGTGAGCAGTTCTTC. Amino acid sequence: CASSREPGLARGEQFF.

The chain recombines TRBV7-9 with TRBJ2-6; weak D call: TRBD2 (6 bases). V lost 1 base to trimming and J lost 2 bases, with 15 bases between them. Germline CDR1 is SEHNR and CDR2 is FQNEAQ (reference sequence). CDR3 length equals 18 residues. CDR3 sequence (DNA): TGTGCCAGCAGCTTAGTTGGGGACCCGGGGGCTGGGGCCAACGTCCTGACTTTC. This gives the protein CASSLVGDPGAGANVLTF.

This clone was recorded a few times. The rearrangement uses TRBV2 and TRBJ2-1; 12 nucleotides agree with TRBD2. The germline V gene has CDR1 SNHLY and CDR2 FYNNEI. The CDR3 contains 14 residues. Trimming at V came to 6 bases and at J to 8 bases, leaving 5 bases not matched to a gene. The chain's CDR3 is CASRLTSGSHEQFF. As DNA, the CDR3 is TGTGCCAGCAGATTGACTAGCGGGAGCCATGAGCAGTTCTTC.

The gene calls are TRBV7-3 and TRBJ2-3; maybe TRBD2 (6 bases). In germline, CDR1 is SGHTA, CDR2 FQGTGA. V lost 1 base, J lost 0 bases, and 11 bases lay in between. There are 16 residues in the CDR3. CDR3 in DNA: TGTGCCAGCAGCTTAAGGGGGGACGGTAGCACAGATACGCAGTATTTT. Protein: CASSLRGDGSTDTQYF.

The chain recombines TRBV25-1 with TRBJ1-2; no clear D. Germline-derived CDR1 and CDR2 are MGHDK and SYGVNS. V was trimmed by 7 bases and J by 2 bases, leaving 11 bases between them. This CDR3 contains 13 residues. The CDR3 reads CASTPGMNYGYTF. The DNA for the CDR3 is TGTGCCAGCACCCCCGGGATGAACTATGGCTACACCTTC.

This clone has a count of ten or more. V gene TRBV7-9 combines with J gene TRBJ2-3; D is perhaps TRBD2 (6 bases). The CDR3 runs 16 residues. CDR1 and CDR2 from the germline V gene are SEHNR and FQNEAQ (reference sequence). The V end lost 5 bases, the J end lost 0 bases, and 15 bases lay between the germline ends. CDR3 residues: CASSRPRGSSTDTQYF. CDR3 nucleotide sequence: TGTGCCAGCAGCCGGCCGCGGGGTTCTAGCACAGATACGCAGTATTTT.

V and J are TRBV5-4 and TRBJ2-1, with D possibly being TRBD1 (5 bases). This CDR3 contains 12 residues. Trimming took 0 bases from V and 12 from J, leaving 10 bases between them. Germline-derived CDR1 and CDR2 are SGHNT and YYREEE (reference sequence). DNA for the CDR3: TGTGCCAGCAGCTTGGGACAGACCGGGCAGTTCTTC. This gives the protein CASSLGQTGQFF.